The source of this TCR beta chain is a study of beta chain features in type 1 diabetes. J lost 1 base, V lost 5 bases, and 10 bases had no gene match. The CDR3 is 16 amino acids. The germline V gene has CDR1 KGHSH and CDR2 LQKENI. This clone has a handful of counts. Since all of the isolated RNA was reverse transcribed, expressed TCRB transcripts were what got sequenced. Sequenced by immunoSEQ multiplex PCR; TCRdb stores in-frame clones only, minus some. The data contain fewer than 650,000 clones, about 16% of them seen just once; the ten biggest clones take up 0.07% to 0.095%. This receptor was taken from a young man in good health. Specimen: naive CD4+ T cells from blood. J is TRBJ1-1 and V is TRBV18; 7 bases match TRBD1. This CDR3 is CASSIMVGGTNTEAFF. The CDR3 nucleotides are TGTGCCAGCTCAATCATGGTAGGGGGCACGAACACTGAAGCTTTCTTT.